This TCR beta chain was sequenced for a study of CD8+CD57+ T cells in acquired aplastic anemia. Study at large: Isolated CD4+ and CD8+ cells, once sorted, yielded DNA averaging approximately 3 ug. Findings and limits, study-wide: In common between the patients and the controls were approximately 28 CD8+ CDR3 sequences. Between patients and controls, CD8+ Simpson's diversity did not vary significantly.

The template used for profiling TCR beta VDJ and CDR3 was genomic DNA. TCRdb re-called the reads through MiXCR, storing one row per CDR3 protein. The sample contains more than 95,000 distinct CDR3 sequences, approximately 40% of which appear only once. Whoever was chosen for sequencing had shown CD8+CD57+ cell expansion by flow cytometry. Every patient was diagnosed with severe acquired aplastic anemia. About this clonotype: The antigen is not known.

The sequencing sample was made of sorted CD4+, CD8+, or CD8+CD57+ T cells (not recorded which) from PBMCs. This receptor was obtained from a human donor with aplastic anemia.

In DNA, the CDR3 is TGTGCCACGCTCGGGGGGGGCTATGATACGCAGTATTTT. Its protein is CATLGGGYDTQYF. The chain has TRBV2 and TRBJ2-3, with TRBD2 identical over 8 bases. CDR1 is SNHLY, CDR2 FYNNEI, per germline. This CDR3 contains 13 residues. V dropped 10 bases and J dropped 6; count of bases not matched to a gene: 9. The full variable domain, in which reference TRBV2 and TRBJ2-3 provide the parts outside the CDR3, is EPEVTQTPSHQVTQMGQEVILRCVPISNHLYFYWYRQILGQKVEFLVSFYNNEISEKSEIFDDQFSVERPDGSNFTLKIRSTKLEDSAMYFCATLGGGYDTQYFGPGTRLTVL.